This TCR beta chain is drawn from a study of T cells in women clearing cervical HPV infection. Study-wide findings and caveats: TRBV6-7 abundance was lower in cases than controls (around 0.11% versus 0.16%).

With respect to this clone: Its antigen is not identified. The CDR3 end lies 3 residues beyond the end of the read and is filled in from the germline J gene.

Some clones are missing from TCRdb's copy, which holds only in-frame ones; the method was immunoSEQ multiplex PCR. The sample data list about 37,000 clones. Per germline, CDR1 ENHRY and CDR2 SYGVKD. V dropped 8 bases and J dropped 3 bases, with 16 bases sitting between them. The CDR3 is 14 amino acids. The chain joins TRBV10-3 to TRBJ1-1; tentative D call: TRBD1 (6 bases). Sequencing was carried out using blood buffy coat. The clonotype comes from a woman aged 18 to 75 with a cervical HPV16 infection that either progressed to CIN3+ or cleared (not recorded which). The CDR3 sequence is CAIGGGITDTEAFF. Partial CDR3 DNA: TGTGCCATCGGGGGGGGCATCACGGACACTGAA.